A single sample gave rise to the 4 T cell receptor beta chains below, sequenced in a study of post-analysis software for immune sequencing data. General observations from the study: When patients were compared with controls, roughly five TRBV segments were more frequent, TRBV5-6, TRBV5-1 and TRBV20-1 among them.

Unique-molecular-identifier-tagged TCR beta cDNA libraries were used. TCRdb reprocessed the PCR reads with MiXCR, giving one entry per CDR3 protein. The profile shows roughly 730,000 distinct CDR3 sequences, roughly 30% of them singletons. The antigens of these receptors remain unknown. The material sequenced was blood. Every receptor here comes from a girl between 10 and 17 years old with multiple sclerosis.

In the case of this clonotype: This may be a read error, as it is one base from a much larger clone. V and J are TRBV9 and TRBJ2-5; 8 positions agree with TRBD2. This CDR3 has 14 amino acids. The trim removed 0 bases at V and 5 bases at J, leaving 3 bases unmatched. Germline values: CDR1 SGDLS, CDR2 YYNGEE. CDR3 nucleotide sequence: TGTGCCAGCAGCGTAGGGACTAGCCGGGAGACCCAGTACTTC. Its protein is CASSVGTSRETQYF.

The CDR3 bases are TGCAGTGCTAGAGCCTGGTCTGCCGGGGAGACCCAGTACTTC. Translation gives CSARAWSAGETQYF. This sequence joins TRBV20-1 and TRBJ2-5; D is ambiguous. Between the trimmed V and J ends, which lost 1 base and 5 bases, there was a span of 14 bases. This CDR3 is built from 14 residues. Germline CDR1 and CDR2: DFQATT and SNEGSKA (reference sequence).

The chain is built from TRBV2 and TRBJ2-3, with D unresolved. V lost 4 bases and J lost 3, with 11 bases in between. CDR3 size: 14 residues. CDR1 and CDR2 (germline): SNHLY, FYNNEI. CDR3 DNA sequence: TGTGCCAGCAGTGTCGGTTTAGTTACAGATACGCAGTATTTT. This sequence encodes CASSVGLVTDTQYF.

This clonotype was counted between two and nine times. The chain carries TRBV12-3 or TRBV12-4 and TRBJ1-5; unclear D gene. The CDR3 is made up of 12 amino acids. V lost 4 bases to trimming and J lost 12 bases, with 13 bases between them. CDR3 amino acids: CASSSRTVGQHF. The CDR3 DNA reads TGTGCCAGCAGTTCCCGGACGGTGGGCCAGCATTTT.